In this sample, the clone carrying this T cell receptor (beta chain) turned up once. Its antigen is as yet unknown. This sample includes further DNA sequences coding for the same CDR3. These data originate in a study of T cell responses to AZD1222 COVID-19 vaccine. Findings and caveats of the study: Baseline testing showed seropositivity in only six AZD1222 recipients. Close to half of spike-specific TCRs reportedly recognize unmutated variant regions. Donors were chiefly white British, with a greater number of females, and clonal diversity was perhaps underestimated.

TCRdb keeps only in-frame clones here, not all; method: immunoSEQ multiplex PCR. The sample yields about 120,000 clones, about 90% seen once. The sample in question was peripheral blood, obtained on day 0 of AZD1222 vaccination. The clonotype comes from an adult in good health.

The CDR3 sequence: CASTGQFYEQYF. CDR3 nucleotides: TGTGCCAGTACCGGACAGTTCTACGAGCAGTACTTC. The chain combines TRBV19 with TRBJ2-7; tentative D call: TRBD1 (6 bases). Trimming stripped 7 bases from V and 3 bases from J, with 10 bases between. The CDR3 length is 12 residues. CDR1 and CDR2 from the germline V gene are LNHDA and SQIVND (reference sequence).